This paragraph covers one TCR beta chain sequence. CDR1 is MRHNA, CDR2 SNTAGT, per germline. This CDR3 contains 16 residues. The V and J ends lost 3 bases and 6 bases respectively, with 18 bases between them. This record comes from a study of blood T cell repertoires in COVID-19. The method was immunoSEQ multiplex PCR; TCRdb's version includes in-frame clones alone and lacks a portion of them. Of approximately 70,000 clones listed, under 95% are singletons. Material for sequencing was peripheral blood. The chain combines TRBV6-4 with TRBJ2-1, with D tentatively TRBD1 (5 bases). The sequence was obtained from a woman aged 55-69 years with active COVID-19. CDR3 sequence: CASSETGSMETNEQFF. DNA of the CDR3: TGTGCCAGCAGTGAAACAGGTTCAATGGAAACCAATGAGCAGTTCTTC.